This TCR beta chain was retrieved from a study of Ad26.COV2.S vaccination and SARS-CoV-2 variants. Study context: The authors gave Ad26.COV2.S intramuscularly, either once or twice 56 days apart.

Clones were read by immunoSEQ multiplex PCR, and TCRdb kept only the in-frame ones, dropping some. This sample has about 390,000 clones, with about 90% found just once. Described treatment: roughly 20 received Ad26.COV2.S at low or high dose, single or two shots; 5 received placebo; per-sample allocation not given. The samples date from day 63 after the first vaccine or placebo injection. Boston provided a donor who was an adult aged 18-55 years. The clonotype originates from a person between 18 and 65 years old who received the Ad26.COV2.S COVID-19 vaccine or a placebo. The sample was peripheral blood, taken in a trial of Ad26.COV2.S vaccine versus placebo.

In DNA, the CDR3 is TGTGCCAGCAGCCTGCAATTGGGGGGGGCGCAAGGCTACACCTTC. This sequence encodes CASSLQLGGAQGYTF. The chain joins TRBV7-2 to TRBJ1-2, with D maybe TRBD1 (6 bases). The germline CDR1 and CDR2 sequences are SGHTA and FQGNSA. CDR3 length equals 15 residues. Trimming left V 5 bases short and J 8 bases short, with 21 bases between. Variable domain in full (rest from reference TRBV7-2 and TRBJ1-2): GAGVSQSPSNKVTEKGKDVELRCDPISGHTALYWYRQSLGQGLEFLIYFQGNSAPDKSGLPSDRFSAERTGGSVSTLTIQRTQQEDSAVYLCASSLQLGGAQGYTFGSGTRLTVV.